Below, 3 T cell receptor beta chains from the same sample are listed, as sequenced in a study of blood T cell repertoires in COVID-19 (dated by TCRdb to about 2020). The library was generated by the immunoSEQ multiplex PCR assay. The source is immuneACCESS, and TCRdb retained only in-frame sequences with V and J called. Part of the clones is not carried over; for the studies checked, unresolved V genes explain less than half of this, and the remainder is unexplained. Across this sample there are about 240,000 clones, with roughly 82% seen only once. 9% to 15% of the sample is held by the ten biggest clonotypes. Sequenced sample: peripheral blood. The receptor set was obtained from a man aged 80 or over with acute or convalescent COVID-19.

The rearrangement uses TRBV5-1 and TRBJ1-4; D call uncertain. This CDR3 has 19 residues. Germline CDR1 SGHRS, CDR2 YFSETQ. Trimming pared 7 bases from V and 5 bases from J, leaving 30 bases between. The CDR3 sequence is CASLKPPYFRAGTNEKLFF. In nucleotides, the CDR3 is TGCGCCAGCCTCAAGCCCCCTTACTTTCGGGCGGGCACGAATGAAAAACTGTTTTTT.

V is TRBV5-8 and J is TRBJ2-7, with no clear D. V was shortened by 0 bases and J by 7 bases, with 8 bases between the two germline ends. CDR1 and CDR2 from the germline V gene are SGHTS and YDEGEE. This CDR3 comprises 12 residues. The CDR3 here is CASSLGPTEQYF. The CDR3 DNA sequence: TGTGCCAGCAGCTTGGGGCCCACGGAGCAGTACTTC.

The chain employs TRBV7-9 and TRBJ2-7, with D tentatively TRBD1 (6 bases). Germline-derived CDR1 and CDR2 are SEHNR and FQNEAQ (reference sequence). This CDR3 comprises 14 residues. Trimming stripped 1 base from V and 8 bases from J, with 15 bases between. This chain's CDR3 is CASSLVTGPPKQYF. In DNA, the CDR3 is TGTGCCAGCAGCTTAGTGACAGGCCCTCCTAAGCAGTACTTC. The complete variable domain, with remaining parts taken from reference TRBV7-9 and TRBJ2-7, reads DTGVSQNPRHKITKRGQNVTFRCDPISEHNRLYWYRQTLGQGPEFLTYFQNEAQLEKSRLLSDRFSAERPKGSFSTLEIQRTEQGDSAMYLCASSLVTGPPKQYFGPGTRLTVT.